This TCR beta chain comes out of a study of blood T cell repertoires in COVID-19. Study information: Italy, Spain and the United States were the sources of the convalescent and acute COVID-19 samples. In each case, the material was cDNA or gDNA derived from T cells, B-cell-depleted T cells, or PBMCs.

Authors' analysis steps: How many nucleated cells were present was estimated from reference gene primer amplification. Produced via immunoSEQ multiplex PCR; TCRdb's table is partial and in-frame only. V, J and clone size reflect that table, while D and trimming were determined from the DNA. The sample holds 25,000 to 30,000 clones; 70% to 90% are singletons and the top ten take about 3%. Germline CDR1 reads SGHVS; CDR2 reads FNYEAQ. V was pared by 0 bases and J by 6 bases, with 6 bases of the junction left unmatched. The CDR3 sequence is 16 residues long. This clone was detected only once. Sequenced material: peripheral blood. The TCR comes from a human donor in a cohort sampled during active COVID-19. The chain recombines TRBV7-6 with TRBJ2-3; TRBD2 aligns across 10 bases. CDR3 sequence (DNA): TGTGCCAGCAGCTTAGCGCGGCTAGCGGGAGTGGATACGCAGTATTTT. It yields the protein CASSLARLAGVDTQYF. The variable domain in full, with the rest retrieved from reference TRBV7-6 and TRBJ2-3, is GAGVSQSPRYKVTKRGQDVALRCDPISGHVSLYWYRQALGQGPEFLTYFNYEAQQDKSGLPNDRFSAERPEGSISTLTIQRTEQRDSAMYRCASSLARLAGVDTQYFGPGTRLTVL.